This T cell receptor beta chain was sequenced for a study of T cell changes during pregnancy in multiple sclerosis. TCRdb's table, derived via immunoSEQ multiplex PCR, lists solely in-frame clones and lacks some. The table lists around 64,000 clones, 85% to 95% of them singletons. The TCR originated in a female donor with multiple sclerosis, enrolled in a pregnancy study. The specimen was CD4+ T cells from peripheral blood mononuclear cells, collected after pregnancy.

CDR3 nucleotide sequence: TGTGCCAGCAGTTTATTTCCCCCCGGACAGGGGGATGGCTACACCTTC. Translating it yields CASSLFPPGQGDGYTF. The V and J genes are TRBV27 and TRBJ1-2; TRBD1 aligns across 10 bases. Trimming took 1 base from V and 6 from J; bases not matched to a gene: 8. This CDR3 has 16 amino acids. In germline, CDR1 is MNHEY, CDR2 SMNVEV (reference sequence).